This T cell receptor (beta chain) was sequenced in a study of patients and donors after allogeneic stem cell transplantation. There are 17 residues in the CDR3. The V end was cut by 0 bases, the J end by 0 bases, with 12 bases between. Per the germline V gene, CDR1 is LGHNA and CDR2 is YSLEER. TCRdb fed the RT-PCR reads into MiXCR, producing one record per CDR3 protein. This sample has approximately 150,000 distinct CDR3 sequences; 30% occur once, and the top ten carry around 3%. This clonotype was recorded a few times. This chain links TRBV4-3 with TRBJ2-1; no clear D. This clonotype originated in a human donor who was either an allogeneic HSCT recipient or a stem cell or donor lymphocyte infusion donor (not recorded which). It is not recorded whose cells these are; they may come from a transplant donor. Sequencing was done on a sample of blood, either unsorted or a sorted T cell fraction (not recorded which). The DNA for the CDR3 is TGCGCCAGCAGCCAAGAATTCCCCGATAGCTCCTACAATGAGCAGTTCTTC. It codes for CASSQEFPDSSYNEQFF.